The next 27 T cell receptor beta chains were all read from a single sample in a study of T cells in Graves' hyperthyroidism and ophthalmopathy. The source material, RNA transcripts, was used to amplify TCR beta CDR3 regions. HTBI primers were used for first-round RT-PCR of the TCR CDR3. TCRdb independently ran MiXCR on the multiplex PCR reads; one entry per CDR3 protein. The table includes some 500,000 distinct CDR3 sequences, approximately 25% detected once. The material sequenced was blood. Receptor source: a woman aged 25 to 39 with Graves' ophthalmopathy.

A few counts support this clonotype. The chain combines TRBV29-1 with TRBJ1-1; tentatively, D is TRBD1 (6 bases). Trimming pared 5 bases from V and 4 bases from J, leaving 14 bases between. The length of the CDR3 is 13 residues. CDR1 and CDR2 from the germline V gene are SQVTM and ANQGSEA. Written as DNA, the CDR3 is TGCAGCGTTCCCACAGGGCCCGTCACTGAAGCTTTCTTT. It codes for CSVPTGPVTEAFF.

This clonotype was counted many times. V and J are TRBV4-2 and TRBJ2-7; D remains unclear. Trimming left V 1 base short and J 0 bases short, with 10 bases between. Per the germline V gene, CDR1 is LGHNA and CDR2 is YNFKEQ. The CDR3 is made up of 15 amino acids. The CDR3 sequence: CASSQVPDSSYEQYF. The DNA of the CDR3 is TGTGCCAGCAGCCAAGTCCCCGACTCCTCCTACGAGCAGTACTTC.

This clonotype was observed a few times. A read error may produce the germline difference seen at one junction end. The chain recombines TRBV24-1 with TRBJ1-1; 10 nucleotides match TRBD1. Germline V gene sequence: CDR1 KGHDR, CDR2 SFDVKD. This CDR3 is 15 amino acids long. CDR3 sequence reads: CATSDRGQGPTGAFF. CDR3 in DNA: TGTGCCACCAGTGACCGGGGACAGGGGCCCACTGGAGCTTTCTTT.

This clonotype was seen ten or more times. The chain links TRBV12-3 or TRBV12-4 to TRBJ1-1, with a possible D match to TRBD1 (5 bases). This CDR3 is 14 amino acids long. Trimming took off 0 bases at V and 3 bases at J, with 8 bases between the two ends. This CDR3 reads CASSLAGGYTEAFF. The CDR3 DNA reads TGTGCCAGCAGTTTAGCGGGGGGATACACTGAAGCTTTCTTT.

This clonotype was seen ten or more times. V and J are TRBV15 and TRBJ1-1, with D unresolved. Germline V CDR1 and CDR2: LNHNV, YYDKDF (reference sequence). The CDR3 covers 15 residues. The germline V and J ends were trimmed by 0 bases and 5 bases, with 13 bases remaining between them. This chain's CDR3 is CATSRDRAIGTEAFF. The CDR3 DNA follows: TGTGCCACCAGCAGAGATCGCGCTATTGGGACTGAAGCTTTCTTT.

This clonotype was found many times. The J gene is TRBJ2-2, the V gene TRBV12-3 or TRBV12-4; possibly TRBD1 for D (5 bases). Trimming removed 1 base from V and 4 bases from J, with 13 bases in between. This CDR3 comprises 16 residues. The CDR3 DNA is TGTGCCAGCAGTTTAGGGGCAGGGAAGGGCACCGGGGAGCTGTTTTTT. Translated: CASSLGAGKGTGELFF.

This clonotype was counted only a few times. The V and J genes are TRBV7-2 and TRBJ2-7, with D possibly being TRBD2 (5 bases). V was trimmed by 1 base and J by 3 bases, leaving 10 bases between them. This CDR3 spans 14 amino acids. Per germline, CDR1 SGHTA and CDR2 FQGNSA. CDR3 DNA: TGTGCCAGCAGCTTAGAGGCGGGTGTCTACGAGCAGTACTTC. It is translated as CASSLEAGVYEQYF.

Points on this clonotype: Given a much more abundant clone one base away, this may be a read error. The V call is TRBV4-1, the J call TRBJ1-2, with a weak D call TRBD1 (6 bases). This CDR3 has 17 amino acids. In germline, CDR1 is MGHRA, CDR2 YSYEKL. V was trimmed by 1 base and J by 3 bases, leaving 18 bases between them. This CDR3 is CASSQGLGQRTYYGYTF. In DNA form, the CDR3 reads TGCGCCAGCAGCCAAGGCCTGGGACAACGAACTTACTATGGCTACACCTTC.

This clonotype was seen more than once but under ten times. The chain recombines TRBV30 with TRBJ2-1; 8 nucleotides match TRBD2. Trimming cost V 1 base and J 8 bases; bases outside gene matches: 4. Per the germline V gene, CDR1 is GTSNPN and CDR2 is SVGIG (reference sequence). The CDR3 length is 13 residues. CDR3 in DNA: TGTGCCTGGAGTGGGGGACTAGGCGATGAGCAGTTCTTC. Translating it yields CAWSGGLGDEQFF.

This clonotype was seen at least ten times. The J gene is TRBJ2-5, the V gene TRBV2; 13 nucleotides line up with TRBD2. The CDR3 sequence is 15 residues long. With 8 bases clipped from V and 5 bases from J, the junction kept 8 bases outside the gene matches. Germline V lookup: CDR1 SNHLY, CDR2 FYNNEI. DNA for the CDR3: TGTGCCAGCGAAACTAGCGGGGGGGCCTGGGAGACCCAGTACTTC. It encodes CASETSGGAWETQYF.

This clonotype appeared many times. The V call is TRBV6-5, the J call TRBJ1-4; D gene unclear. The CDR3 is made up of 11 amino acids. CDR1 is MNHEY and CDR2 is SVGAGI in the germline V gene. V lost 1 base and J lost 12, with 6 bases in between. The CDR3, as DNA: TGTGCCAGCAGTTACTTAAGTGAACTGTTTTTT. Protein: CASSYLSELFF.

This chain uses TRBV11-1 with TRBJ2-2; unclear D gene. CDR3 length: 17 residues. Trimming left V 4 bases short and J 4 bases short, with 19 bases between. Germline V CDR1 and CDR2: SGHAT, FQDESV (reference sequence). CDR3 in DNA: TGTGCCAGCAGCTCCAAGAGGTCTGTGGGTAGCACCGGGGAGCTGTTTTTT. It translates to CASSSKRSVGSTGELFF.

This clonotype was recorded at least ten times. The junction does not match germline at one end; this may be a read error. The chain uses TRBV9 and TRBJ1-3; maybe TRBD1 (6 bases). Per the germline V gene, CDR1 is SGDLS and CDR2 is YYNGEE. The CDR3 contains 15 residues. The CDR3 bases are TGTGCCAACAGCGGCGAACAGGGCGCTGGAAACACCATATATTTT. The encoded protein is CANSGEQGAGNTIYF. Drawing the rest from reference TRBV9 and TRBJ1-3, the complete variable domain is DSGVTQTPKHLITATGQRVTLRCSPRSGDLSVYWYQQSLDQGLQFLIQYYNGEERAKGNILERFSAQQFPDLHSELNLSSLELGDSALYFCANSGEQGAGNTIYFGEGSWLTVV.

This clonotype showed up many times. The chain has TRBV6-5 and TRBJ1-1, with 8 positions matching TRBD1. The germline gives CDR1 MNHEY, CDR2 SVGAGI. The V segment lost 2 bases and the J segment 7 bases; nucleotides outside the gene matches: 15. The CDR3 consists of 17 residues. The CDR3 region has the DNA TGTGCCAGCAGTTACCAACCAGGGGGCGCGGTGAGACGTGAAGCTTTCTTT. Its translation: CASSYQPGGAVRREAFF.

In its sample, this clonotype was seen many times. The chain recombines TRBV12-3 or TRBV12-4 with TRBJ1-2; tentative D call: TRBD1 (6 bases). Deletions cut 1 base from V and 3 bases from J, with 12 bases between. CDR3 size: 15 residues. The CDR3 nucleotides read TGTGCCAGCAGTTTAGAGGGACAAAAATACTATGGCTACACCTTC. This gives the protein CASSLEGQKYYGYTF.

The chain is built from TRBV6-1 and TRBJ2-3; D remains unclear. The CDR3 contains 14 residues. Germline CDR1 is MNHNS and CDR2 is SASEGT. The V end was cut by 5 bases, the J end by 1 base, with 10 bases between. Written as DNA, the CDR3 is TGTGCCAGCAGTCCCCACGCGGGCACAGATACGCAGTATTTT. Protein sequence: CASSPHAGTDTQYF.

This clonotype was picked up many times. V usage is TRBV15 and J usage is TRBJ1-2; no clear D. Germline V gene lookup returns CDR1 LNHNV and CDR2 YYDKDF (reference sequence). V was clipped by 2 bases and J by 4 bases, with 14 bases between them. The CDR3 has 15 residues. CDR3 loop: CATSRSRQTLYGYTF. The CDR3 region has the DNA TGTGCCACCAGCAGATCACGGCAGACCCTCTATGGCTACACCTTC.

CDR3: CASSTQIVGGTKETQYF. CDR3 in DNA: TGTGCCAGCAGCACCCAAATCGTGGGGGGCACAAAAGAGACCCAGTACTTC. The V and J genes are TRBV11-2 and TRBJ2-5; D is tentatively TRBD1 or TRBD2 (6 bases each). This CDR3 has 17 amino acids. The germline V and J ends were trimmed by 5 bases and 3 bases, with 22 bases remaining between them. Germline V lookup: CDR1 SGHAT, CDR2 FQNNGV.

This clonotype was recorded only once. J is TRBJ1-2 and V is TRBV6-1; TRBD1 matches at 7 bases. Per the germline V gene, CDR1 is MNHNS and CDR2 is SASEGT. The CDR3 has 13 residues. V lost 6 bases and J lost 6; bases outside the gene matches: 7. CDR3 nucleotides: TGTGCCAGCAGACACCGACAGGGTAATGGCTACACCTTC. It translates to CASRHRQGNGYTF.

The chain combines TRBV6-5 with TRBJ1-1; D is unresolved. CDR3 length equals 13 residues. V dropped 4 bases and J dropped 6 bases, with 12 bases sitting between them. Germline V lookup: CDR1 MNHEY, CDR2 SVGAGI. CDR3 nucleotides: TGTGCCAGCAGTTTCGGTTGGAGCGCTGAAGCTTTCTTT. As protein: CASSFGWSAEAFF.

As to this clonotype: The missing conserved phenylalanine or tryptophan at the end of this CDR3 makes a read error likely. This rearrangement joins TRBV7-3 to TRBJ2-7; no firm D call. Germline assignment: CDR1 SGHTA and CDR2 FQGTGA. Trimming pared 0 bases from V and 3 bases from J, leaving 12 bases between. The CDR3 loop spans 15 amino acids. CDR3 coding DNA: TGTGCCAGCAGCTTAACTCATGGGTTTGGCTACGAGCAGTACTAC. This sequence encodes CASSLTHGFGYEQYY.

This chain uses TRBV6-1 with TRBJ1-1, with TRBD1 as a possible D gene (5 bases). The CDR3 spans 14 residues. The germline V gene encodes CDR1 MNHNS and CDR2 SASEGT. Trimming pared 4 bases from V and 1 base from J, leaving 10 bases between. Here the CDR3 DNA reads TGTGCCAGCAGTGTACAGGAAACGAACACTGAAGCTTTCTTT. It encodes CASSVQETNTEAFF.

The chain couples TRBV28 to TRBJ2-7; a weak D match, TRBD1 (6 bases). Germline V lookup: CDR1 MDHEN, CDR2 SYDVKM. The ends were cut back, 5 bases at V and 3 bases at J, with 14 bases in the middle. The length of the CDR3 is 14 residues. The chain's CDR3 is CASSTYRELYEQYF. DNA for the CDR3: TGTGCCAGCAGTACTTACAGGGAGCTCTACGAGCAGTACTTC.

This clonotype was seen many times. The chain links TRBV10-2 to TRBJ2-5; D is unresolved. Germline CDR1 WSHSY, CDR2 SAAADI. The CDR3 runs to 15 residues. V was pared by 0 bases and J by 5 bases, with 13 bases between. The CDR3 protein is CASSESTRSDETQYF. The CDR3 region has the DNA TGCGCCAGCAGTGAGTCGACTCGGTCAGACGAGACCCAGTACTTC.

This clonotype was counted at least ten times. The chain is built from TRBV6-2 or TRBV6-3 and TRBJ1-2, with 7 bases fitting TRBD1. CDR3 length: 14 residues. J was trimmed by 2 bases and V by 6 bases; bases with no gene match: 6. The V gene's germline CDR1 is MNHEY and CDR2 SVGEGT. CDR3 sequence reads: CASSRGQRNYGYTF. Here the CDR3 DNA reads TGTGCCAGCAGCCGGGGACAGCGAAACTATGGCTACACCTTC.

The chain carries TRBV6-2 or TRBV6-3 and TRBJ1-1; 8 bases agree with TRBD1. V shed 6 bases, J shed 2 bases, and the junction held 17 bases outside the gene matches. This CDR3 is built from 18 residues. Germline CDR1 reads MNHEY; CDR2 reads SVGEGT. In DNA, the CDR3 is TGTGCCAGCAGCTACCGTCCTTTAGGACAGGGTAGAAACACTGAAGCTTTCTTT. Amino acid sequence: CASSYRPLGQGRNTEAFF.

Ten or more counts support this clonotype. The V call is TRBV10-3, the J call TRBJ2-7; 7 bases fit TRBD1. The CDR3 consists of 15 residues. Germline-derived CDR1 and CDR2 are ENHRY and SYGVKD. With 3 bases clipped from V and 2 bases from J, the junction kept 7 bases outside the gene matches. In DNA, the CDR3 is TGTGCCATCAGTGAACTACAGGGGTCAGCCTACGAGCAGTACTTC. This translates into CAISELQGSAYEQYF.